The text below deals with one T cell receptor (beta chain). TCR beta library input comprised around 1.9 micrograms of genomic DNA from cryopreserved PBMCs. This sample is drawn from a study of cytotoxic CD8 clonotypes in ibrutinib-treated CLL. Study context: The patient breakdown showed roughly 10 relapsed/refractory and around 16 treatment-naive cases, with some 18 IGHV unmutated. Results showed approximately 25 partial and 2 complete responses; following median about 68 months, about 15 remained remitted, about twelve advanced. The taking of response samples occurred after a median about 12 months of treatment, with a range of 6 to 36.

Trimming left V 0 bases short and J 2 bases short, with 6 bases between. Germline CDR1 is SGHRS and CDR2 is YFSETQ. CDR3 length: 13 amino acids. Libraries were prepared by immunoSEQ multiplex PCR; TCRdb keeps only in-frame clonotypes and omits some of them. The sample holds around 300,000 clones, 70% to 80% seen once. This TCR was sampled from a human donor with chronic lymphocytic leukemia. Sequences were derived from PBMCs, sampled before ibrutinib treatment. The gene calls are TRBV5-1 and TRBJ2-7, with D unclear. Here the CDR3 reads CASSLVAPYEQYF. DNA for the CDR3: TGCGCCAGCAGCTTGGTGGCGCCCTACGAGCAGTACTTC.